This is a list of T cell receptor beta chains from one sample in a study of response to subunit inactivated influenza vaccine. TCRdb redid the calling of the RT-PCR reads with MiXCR, one entry per CDR3 protein. Of 700,000 to 900,000 distinct CDR3 sequences listed, around 21% are singletons. Sequences were derived from PBMCs from blood, sampled around 5 days after vaccination. Every receptor here comes from a man over 45 who received an inactivated influenza vaccine. The CDR3 runs from the conserved cysteine through the conserved F or W. Each record gives: D gene, J gene, clone size, V gene, CDR3 DNA, CDR3 protein. The D gene is left open where the match is weak. Some rows mark clone size as missing; the rest say once, few, many or name a class of expanded clone.

>.|TRBJ2-3|few|TRBV28
TGTGCCAGCACTGGGCCTCGTGGCACAGATACGCAGTATTTT
CASTGPRGTDTQYF
>TRBD1|TRBJ2-5|.|TRBV2
TGTGCCAGCAGCGAACAGGGGGCGCGAGGTAAAGAGACCCAGTACTTC
CASSEQGARGKETQYF
>.|TRBJ1-4|few|TRBV7-9
TGTGCCAGCAGCTTAGCATCGGGCAGAGCGGATGAAAAACTGTTTTTT
CASSLASGRADEKLFF
>TRBD2|TRBJ2-3|many|TRBV6-5
TGTGCCAGCAGTTACCTTAGCGGGAACACAGATACGCAGTATTTT
CASSYLSGNTDTQYF
>.|TRBJ2-3|.|TRBV19
TGTGCCAGTAGGGAGGGCGGAAGCACAGATACGCAGTATTTT
CASREGGSTDTQYF
>.|TRBJ2-3|few|TRBV6-2/TRBV6-3
TGTGCCAGCAGCTTCCCATCCAGGGATCCAGATACGCAGTATTTT
CASSFPSRDPDTQYF
>.|TRBJ1-6|few|TRBV6-5
TGTGCCAGCAGTTACTCGAGGGGGATGGATTCACCCCTCCACTTT
CASSYSRGMDSPLHF
>TRBD2|TRBJ2-1|.|TRBV7-2
TGTGCCAGCAGCAGTAGCGGGGGGCTGCCGAGCTCCTACAATGAGCAGTTCTTC
CASSSSGGLPSSYNEQFF
>TRBD2|TRBJ2-5|.|TRBV20-1
TGCAGTGCGCAGAGCCCTACTAGCGGGAGTCCAGAGACCCAGTACTTC
CSAQSPTSGSPETQYF
>.|TRBJ2-7|.|TRBV25-1
TGTGCCAGCAGTGAATTGGGCAGGGACGAGCAGTACTTC
CASSELGRDEQYF
>TRBD2|TRBJ2-7|many|TRBV20-1
TGCAGTGCTAGAGGGACTAGCGGGGTTTACGAGCAGTACTTC
CSARGTSGVYEQYF
>TRBD1|TRBJ1-6|few|TRBV6-1
TGTGCCAGCAACAGGGGAGGTTCACCCCTCCACTTT
CASNRGGSPLHF
>.|TRBJ2-5|few|TRBV12-3/TRBV12-4
TGTGCCAGCACCGAGCTCGGACGGACCCAGTACTTC
CASTELGRTQYF
>.|TRBJ2-5|few|TRBV4-3
TGCGCCAGCAGCCAAGAACGTGGGGGTTTTATGGAGACCCAGTACTTC
CASSQERGGFMETQYF
>TRBD1|TRBJ2-7|.|TRBV6-2/TRBV6-3
TGTGCCAGCAGGGGGACAGGGGGCCGATACGAGCAGTACTTC
CASRGTGGRYEQYF
>.|TRBJ2-2|few|TRBV24-1
TGTGCCACCAGTGACCCCCAGGTCAAGTACCCCGGGGAGCTGTTTTTT
CATSDPQVKYPGELFF
>TRBD1|TRBJ2-7|few|TRBV6-1
TGTGCCAGCACCCCGACAGGGCCCTCGTACGAGCAGTACTTC
CASTPTGPSYEQYF
>.|TRBJ1-1|few|TRBV10-1
TGCGCCAGCAGTGAGACGGCCAAAATTGGCAGCAAGAACACTGAAGCTTTCTTT
CASSETAKIGSKNTEAFF
>.|TRBJ2-2|.|TRBV5-1
TGCGCCAGCAGCTGGAGGCCGGCAGGGCGGACCGGGGAGCTGTTTTTT
CASSWRPAGRTGELFF
>TRBD1|TRBJ2-7|few|TRBV6-1
TGTGCCAGCAGCTCGACAGGGTTAAGCTCCTACGAGCAGTACTTC
CASSSTGLSSYEQYF
>TRBD2|TRBJ2-1|.|TRBV4-3
TGCGCCAGCAGCCAAGTTCGGACTAGCGGGTCTAGGGAGCAGTTCTTC
CASSQVRTSGSREQFF
>.|TRBJ2-5|few|TRBV10-3
TGTGCCATCAGTGACCAGGGACCGGGGAGGCTTGAGACCCAGTACTTC
CAISDQGPGRLETQYF
>.|TRBJ2-1|few|TRBV11-2
TGTGCCAGCAGCCCAGGCGTGTGGCAGCACAATGAGCAGTTCTTC
CASSPGVWQHNEQFF
>.|TRBJ2-7|.|TRBV6-2/TRBV6-3
TGTGCCAGCAGCTCGAGGGGCGTGGTGGCACGGATCTACGAGCAGTACTTC
CASSSRGVVARIYEQYF
>.|TRBJ2-2|.|TRBV29-1
TGCAGCGTTGAAAACAGGGATACCACCGGGGAGCTGTTTTTT
CSVENRDTTGELFF
>TRBD1|TRBJ2-6|few|TRBV13
TGTGCCAGCAGGAGGGACAGGGGGCGGGCCAACGTCCTGACTTTC
CASRRDRGRANVLTF
>TRBD2|TRBJ2-2|.|TRBV20-1
TGCAGTGCTAGAGGGACTAGCGGGATTTCCGGGGAGCTGTTTTTT
CSARGTSGISGELFF